This TCR beta chain was documented in a study of technical replicates of blood from several donors. Repertoires were generated with immunoSEQ multiplex PCR, while TCRdb's copy carries only in-frame clones and drops some. The sample lists approximately 76,000 clones; around 97% were seen once. The germline gives CDR1 GTSNPN, CDR2 SVGIG (reference sequence). This CDR3 spans 10 amino acids. The V end lost 6 bases, the J end lost 4 bases, and 3 bases lay between the germline ends. Sequenced sample: T cells isolated from PBMCs. The receptor was derived from a human donor in good health. V gene TRBV30 combines with J gene TRBJ1-4; D uncertain. The CDR3 sequence: CACLNEKLFF. The CDR3 DNA sequence: TGTGCCTGCCTTAATGAAAAACTGTTTTTT.